The clone carrying this T cell receptor (beta chain) was recorded at least ten times. Antigen: not known. Study-wide results and caveats: Whole repertoires were not studied in the larger cohort, only one V-J beta rearrangement. Tumor memory CD4+ T cell TCR gene usage clustered with blood and lymph node memory CD4+ cells and lymph node naive CD4+ cells.

TCRdb reanalysed the 5' RACE reads using MiXCR and keeps one entry per CDR3 protein. This table has about 54,000 distinct CDR3 sequences, 15% to 20% appearing once. Germline V gene sequence: CDR1 SGHRS, CDR2 YFSETQ. The ends lost 2 bases at V and 3 bases at J; junction bases unmatched: 4. The CDR3 sequence is 15 residues long. CD25-based Treg depletion was applied to purified naive CD4+ T cells. J is TRBJ2-3 and V is TRBV5-1; 9 nucleotides agree with TRBD2. This TCR was recovered from a female donor with breast cancer. The sequencing sample was made of naive CD4+ T cells sorted from blood. The subset is: naive CD4+ T cells, CD4+CD45RA+CD25-. CDR3 DNA: TGCGCCAGCAGCTTTGGACTAGCGAAGACAGATACGCAGTATTTT. This sequence encodes CASSFGLAKTDTQYF.